This T cell receptor beta chain stems from a study of T cell changes during pregnancy in multiple sclerosis. Germline CDR1 and CDR2: SEHNR and FQNEAQ (reference sequence). This CDR3 spans 15 amino acids. V gave up 1 base and J gave up 6 bases; unmatched junction bases: 1. This clone has a single count. TCRdb's copy holds only in-frame clones and misses some; the assay was immunoSEQ multiplex PCR. This table has 60,000 to 75,000 clones, 75% to 95% appearing once. The clonotype originates from a female donor with multiple sclerosis, enrolled in a pregnancy study. This sequence joins TRBV7-9 and TRBJ1-4; TRBD1 matches 11 bases. Here the sequenced sample was peripheral blood, taken before pregnancy. This CDR3 is CASSLGTGGHEKLFF. The CDR3 DNA reads TGTGCCAGCAGCTTAGGGACAGGGGGCCATGAAAAACTGTTTTTT.